Listed here are 28 T cell receptor beta chains from one sample, sequenced in a study of blood T cells in healthy people across ages. PCR was performed a second time for about 6 to 12 cycles using a sample-barcoded 5' primer and a J-beta primer mix. TCRdb processed the 5' RACE reads anew with MiXCR; each CDR3 protein has one entry. The sample lists 1,500,000 or so distinct CDR3 sequences, 35% to 45% occurring once. The sequenced material came from blood. The receptors come from a woman between 18 and 30 years old in good health.

This clonotype has at least ten counts. This chain connects TRBV12-3 or TRBV12-4 to TRBJ2-1; 7 nucleotides agree with TRBD2. This CDR3 is 13 amino acids long. After removal of 8 bases from V and 4 bases from J, the junction contained 5 bases not matched to a gene. Here the CDR3 DNA reads TGTGCCAGCGCAGGGACTACGTACAATGAGCAGTTCTTC. This translates into CASAGTTYNEQFF.

This clonotype appeared a few times. The chain couples TRBV20-1 to TRBJ2-3; D unresolved. CDR3 size: 12 residues. Per germline, CDR1 DFQATT and CDR2 SNEGSKA (reference sequence). The V and J ends lost 5 bases and 2 bases respectively, with 8 bases between them. This CDR3 reads CSAPPITDTQYF. The CDR3 DNA is TGCAGTGCTCCACCAATCACAGATACGCAGTATTTT.

This rearrangement joins TRBV30 to TRBJ2-1; D is unresolved. V shed 4 bases and J shed 4 bases, with 14 bases lying between them. Germline values: CDR1 GTSNPN, CDR2 SVGIG (reference sequence). There are 14 residues in the CDR3. CDR3 region: CAWKKAEIYNEQFF. The CDR3 coding sequence is TGTGCCTGGAAAAAGGCAGAAATTTACAATGAGCAGTTCTTC.

The chain employs TRBV9 and TRBJ2-1, with 14 bases matching TRBD2. Germline loops: CDR1 SGDLS, CDR2 YYNGEE. The ends lost 0 bases at V and 7 bases at J; junction bases unmatched: 6. The CDR3 has 17 residues. CDR3 in DNA: TGTGCCAGCAGCGTAGGACTAGCGGGAGGGCCACAAAATGAGCAGTTCTTC. This translates into CASSVGLAGGPQNEQFF. Filled out from reference TRBV9 and TRBJ2-1, the complete variable domain reads DSGVTQTPKHLITATGQRVTLRCSPRSGDLSVYWYQQSLDQGLQFLIQYYNGEERAKGNILERFSAQQFPDLHSELNLSSLELGDSALYFCASSVGLAGGPQNEQFFGPGTRLTVL.

This chain uses TRBV20-1 with TRBJ2-1, with TRBD2 matching 7 bases. This CDR3 spans 15 amino acids. J gave up 5 bases and V 3 bases, and 10 bases lay outside the gene matches. Germline lookup yields CDR1 DFQATT and CDR2 SNEGSKA (reference sequence). CDR3 sequence (DNA): TGCAGTGCTAGCGTTCTCTTGGGAGGGAACAATGAGCAGTTCTTC. Amino acids: CSASVLLGGNNEQFF.

This clonotype came up a few times. The chain recombines TRBV4-3 with TRBJ2-5; tentative D call: TRBD1 (5 bases). TRBJ2-7 matches the DNA end more closely, so the J call is doubtful. In germline, CDR1 is LGHNA, CDR2 YSLEER. The CDR3 runs 15 residues. The CDR3 region has the DNA TGCGCCAGCAGCCAAGCCCGCCAGGGAACCTACGAGCAGTACTTC. This encodes CASSQARQGTYEQYF.

V is TRBV21-1 and J is TRBJ2-5. TRBV21-1 is recorded as a pseudogene. This CDR3 comprises 14 residues. The CDR3 loop is CVSSKKAYQETQYF. The CDR3 bases are TGTGTCAGCAGCAAAAAAGCCTACCAAGAGACCCAGTACTTC.

This chain connects TRBV10-3 to TRBJ1-2; TRBD1 matches 7 bases. V trimming: 6 bases; J trimming: 6 bases; junction bases outside the gene matches: 13. The length of the CDR3 is 15 residues. Germline CDR1 and CDR2: ENHRY and SYGVKD. CDR3 sequence reads: CAIRNHGTDHNGYTF. The CDR3 bases are TGTGCCATCAGGAACCACGGGACAGATCACAATGGCTACACCTTC.

V gene TRBV28 combines with J gene TRBJ2-7, with a weak D call TRBD2 (6 bases). This CDR3 is 16 amino acids long. CDR1 is MDHEN and CDR2 is SYDVKM in the germline V gene. V was pared by 4 bases and J by 2 bases, with 18 bases between. CDR3: CASSSLASGRTYEQYF. The CDR3 DNA reads as TGTGCCAGCAGTTCCCTAGCGAGTGGGCGGACCTACGAGCAGTACTTC.

The J gene is TRBJ1-1, the V gene TRBV20-1; 8 bases are a match to TRBD1. Germline V gene data show CDR1 as DFQATT and CDR2 as SNEGSKA (reference sequence). V lost 0 bases to trimming and J lost 1 base; unmatched junction nucleotides: 4. The CDR3 covers 15 residues. Written as DNA, the CDR3 is TGCAGTGCTAGAGAGTGGACAGGGTCGAACACTGAAGCTTTCTTT. Translating gives CSAREWTGSNTEAFF.

This chain joins TRBV11-2 and TRBJ2-5, with 8 bases that match TRBD2. The CDR3 is 16 amino acids. The V segment lost 5 bases and the J segment 11 bases; nucleotides outside the gene matches: 19. The germline V gene encodes CDR1 SGHAT and CDR2 FQNNGV. This CDR3 reads CASSPAGTRGYNEQYF. For the CDR3, the DNA is TGTGCCAGCAGCCCGGCCGGGACTAGGGGGTACAATGAGCAGTACTTC.

In its sample, this clonotype was seen a few times. This sequence joins TRBV20-1 and TRBJ1-5; D not certain. The V gene lost 4 bases and the J gene lost 6 bases, with 7 bases spanning the gap. The CDR3 runs 11 residues. Germline V CDR1 and CDR2: DFQATT, SNEGSKA (reference sequence). CDR3: CSATESQPQHF. The DNA of the CDR3 is TGCAGTGCTACGGAAAGTCAGCCCCAGCATTTT.

This clonotype has more than one count but fewer than ten. The chain carries TRBV10-3 and TRBJ2-1, with 7 nucleotides matching TRBD1. Germline CDR1 ENHRY, CDR2 SYGVKD. Germline trimming cut 6 bases from V and 6 bases from J; bases unmatched to any gene: 5. This CDR3 has 13 residues. The CDR3 sequence: CAISPDRVNEQFF. CDR3 sequence (DNA): TGTGCCATCAGCCCCGACAGGGTCAATGAGCAGTTCTTC.

This rearrangement joins TRBV7-9 to TRBJ2-1; weak D call: TRBD2 (5 bases). The length of the CDR3 is 12 residues. The germline V and J ends were trimmed by 6 bases and 8 bases, with 11 bases remaining between them. Germline values: CDR1 SEHNR, CDR2 FQNEAQ (reference sequence). In DNA, the CDR3 is TGTGCCAGCAGAGCGGATTTCGATGAGCAGTTCTTC. This codes for CASRADFDEQFF.

CDR3 amino acids: CASRGQGPFSDTEAFF. CDR3 coding DNA: TGTGCCAGCAGGGGACAGGGGCCCTTCTCTGACACTGAAGCTTTCTTT. The chain couples TRBV6-2 or TRBV6-3 to TRBJ1-1, with 10 nucleotides matching TRBD1. The CDR3 is 16 amino acids. Germline CDR1 MNHEY, CDR2 SVGEGT. The V segment lost 6 bases and the J segment 3 bases; nucleotides outside the gene matches: 10.

This clonotype was counted only a few times. This rearrangement joins TRBV3-1 to TRBJ2-5, with TRBD2 matching over 7 bases. The CDR3 spans 15 residues. The junction had 5 bases not matched to a gene; V was cut back by 2 bases and J by 2 bases. Germline loops: CDR1 LGHDT, CDR2 YNNKEL (reference sequence). The CDR3 region has the DNA TGTGCCAGCAGCCAACTGCGGCGGGAGCAAGAGACCCAGTACTTC. Protein product: CASSQLRREQETQYF.

This clonotype occurred a few times. The rearrangement links TRBV4-1 to TRBJ1-1, with D uncertain. V dropped 1 base and J dropped 0 bases, with 12 bases sitting between them. The CDR3 is 16 residues long. CDR1 is MGHRA and CDR2 is YSYEKL in the germline V gene. CDR3 sequence: CASSQGPLGVNTEAFF. In DNA, the CDR3 is TGCGCCAGCAGCCAAGGACCCTTGGGCGTGAACACTGAAGCTTTCTTT.

This sequence joins TRBV27 and TRBJ2-5; TRBD1 is a possible D gene (6 bases). The end of the DNA is better explained by TRBJ2-7, so the J call may be wrong. The CDR3 sequence is 13 residues long. From germline, CDR1 is MNHEY and CDR2 SMNVEV (reference sequence). CDR3 sequence: CASAPGGGYEQYF. The CDR3 region has the DNA TGTGCCAGCGCTCCTGGGGGCGGCTACGAGCAGTACTTC.

V usage is TRBV4-1 and J usage is TRBJ2-7; 7 bases line up with TRBD1. Germline CDR1 and CDR2: MGHRA and YSYEKL. V lost 0 bases, J lost 7 bases, and 9 bases stayed unmatched. This CDR3 contains 15 residues. CDR3 residues: CASSQEGGSLNEQYF. The CDR3 region has the DNA TGCGCCAGCAGCCAAGAAGGGGGCTCTCTGAATGAGCAGTACTTC.

Only a few counts were recorded for this clonotype. The CDR3 protein is CASSLDGTSGKQFF. The CDR3 bases are TGTGCCAGCAGCTTAGATGGGACTAGCGGGAAGCAGTTCTTC. The chain is built from TRBV7-9 and TRBJ2-1; 13 nucleotides agree with TRBD2. The CDR3 sequence is 14 residues long. V shed 1 base, J shed 11 bases, and the junction held 2 bases outside the gene matches. CDR1 is SEHNR and CDR2 is FQNEAQ in the germline V gene (reference sequence).

J is TRBJ1-1 and V is TRBV5-6, with 9 bases fitting TRBD1. V lost 3 bases to trimming and J lost 6 bases; unmatched junction nucleotides: 6. This CDR3 spans 14 amino acids. Germline V CDR1 and CDR2: SGHDT, YYEEEE. The CDR3 region is CASSWLQGASEAFF. The CDR3 DNA reads as TGTGCCAGCAGCTGGCTACAGGGGGCCTCTGAAGCTTTCTTT.

This clonotype has a single count. The V call is TRBV11-2, the J call TRBJ2-5, with 12 positions matching TRBD2. The CDR3 sequence is 16 residues long. Per germline, CDR1 SGHAT and CDR2 FQNNGV. V shed 5 bases, J shed 11 bases, and the junction held 15 bases outside the gene matches. CDR3 loop: CASSKPGLAGNNEQYF. The CDR3 bases are TGTGCCAGCAGCAAACCGGGACTAGCGGGTAACAATGAGCAGTACTTC.

This clonotype appeared many times. The gene calls are TRBV11-2 and TRBJ2-1, with 16 bases identical to TRBD2. CDR1 and CDR2 from the germline V gene are SGHAT and FQNNGV. The J segment lost 1 base and the V segment lost 5 bases, leaving 2 bases of the junction unmatched. The CDR3 extends over 17 amino acids. The CDR3 is CASSPGLAGGSYNEQFF. CDR3 nucleotides: TGTGCCAGCAGCCCGGGACTAGCGGGGGGGTCCTACAATGAGCAGTTCTTC.

This clonotype turned up a few times. The V call is TRBV6-6, the J call TRBJ1-5; TRBD1 agrees at 8 bases. The CDR3 totals 15 residues. V lost 6 bases to trimming and J lost 1 base; unmatched junction nucleotides: 5. Germline CDR1 MNHNY, CDR2 SVGAGI (reference sequence). The CDR3 bases are TGTGCCAGCAGCATCCAGGGGGCCAGCAATCAGCCCCAGCATTTT. This sequence encodes CASSIQGASNQPQHF.

This clonotype has only a few counts. V is TRBV15 and J is TRBJ1-1; D unresolved. In germline, CDR1 is LNHNV, CDR2 YYDKDF (reference sequence). The V end was cut by 5 bases, the J end by 1 base, with 14 bases between. This CDR3 has 15 residues. The CDR3 reads CATSRTDQENTEAFF. CDR3 DNA sequence: TGTGCCACCAGCCGTACGGACCAGGAGAACACTGAAGCTTTCTTT. The full variable domain, with the rest looked up from reference TRBV15 and TRBJ1-1, is DAMVIQNPRYQVTQFGKPVTLSCSQTLNHNVMYWYQQKSSQAPKLLFHYYDKDFNNEADTPDNFQSRRPNTSFCFLDIRSPGLGDTAMYLCATSRTDQENTEAFFGQGTRLTVV.

The rearrangement uses TRBV7-2 and TRBJ2-5; 8 bases line up with TRBD1. The CDR3 has 15 amino acids. Germline lookup yields CDR1 SGHTA and CDR2 FQGNSA. The trim removed 0 bases at V and 5 bases at J, leaving 5 bases unmatched. CDR3 in amino acids: CASSLATGGLETQYF. The CDR3 region has the DNA TGTGCCAGCAGCTTAGCCACAGGGGGGTTGGAGACCCAGTACTTC.

The chain employs TRBV5-4 and TRBJ1-1; 8 bases agree with TRBD1. This CDR3 is built from 18 residues. J was trimmed by 3 bases and V by 1 base; bases with no gene match: 14. CDR1 and CDR2 from the germline V gene are SGHNT and YYREEE (reference sequence). The CDR3 nucleotides read TGTGCCAGCAGCTTGAGTGGACAGGGATGGCAGGGGGACACTGAAGCTTTCTTT. Translation: CASSLSGQGWQGDTEAFF.

V gene TRBV18 combines with J gene TRBJ2-1; D might be TRBD2 (5 bases). V lost 5 bases and J lost 5, with 13 bases in between. CDR1 and CDR2 from the germline V gene are KGHSH and LQKENI. CDR3 length: 14 residues. DNA of the CDR3: TGTGCCAGCTCAGCCCCCGGACTCGACAATGAGCAGTTCTTC. Its protein product is CASSAPGLDNEQFF.